This TCR beta chain was recovered during a study of T cells after yellow fever vaccination. Trimming left V 0 bases short and J 6 bases short, with 13 bases between. This CDR3 spans 15 amino acids. Germline CDR1 is SGDLS and CDR2 is YYNGEE. TCRdb reanalysed the 5' RACE reads using MiXCR and keeps one entry per CDR3 protein. The table lists some 350,000 distinct CDR3 sequences, 11% of them singletons, with roughly a sixth in the top ten. This clonotype was seen only a few times. The sample here was PBMCs, taken on the day of the first yellow fever vaccination. The clonotype was recovered from a man in his late teens or twenties who received the YFV17D yellow fever vaccine. The chain recombines TRBV9 with TRBJ2-1; D is perhaps TRBD1 or TRBD2 (6 bases each). DNA for the CDR3: TGTGCCAGCAGCGTAGAAGGGGGGCGGGTCAATGAGCAGTTCTTC. The encoded protein is CASSVEGGRVNEQFF. The full variable domain, completed using reference TRBV9 and TRBJ2-1, is DSGVTQTPKHLITATGQRVTLRCSPRSGDLSVYWYQQSLDQGLQFLIQYYNGEERAKGNILERFSAQQFPDLHSELNLSSLELGDSALYFCASSVEGGRVNEQFFGPGTRLTVL.